These 10 T cell receptor beta chains share one sample of origin, sequenced in a study of T cell responses to AZD1222 COVID-19 vaccine (TCRdb year 2021). Library construction relied on the immunoSEQ multiplex PCR assay. As stored in TCRdb, this immuneACCESS dataset retains in-frame rearrangements with V and J assigned. A fraction of the clones does not appear; measured against another copy, unresolved V genes explain less than half of the discrepancy, and the remainder lacks a known reason. The sample contains around 99,000 clones, around 87% of them found a single time. The top ten clones comprise around 4.6% of the sample. The sample's time point label is to be understood as: about 28 days (+/-7) after the second vaccine dose. The input for sequencing was peripheral blood, taken 28 days after the second AZD1222 dose. These receptor sequences come from an adult who received the AZD1222 COVID-19 vaccine.

This chain uses TRBV7-9 with TRBJ1-2, with 7 bases identical to TRBD1. This CDR3 spans 16 amino acids. The V and J ends lost 3 bases and 5 bases, in that order; junction bases with no gene match: 12. Germline assignment: CDR1 SEHNR and CDR2 FQNEAQ (reference sequence). The CDR3 DNA reads as TGTGCCAGCAGCTTTTCCCCTTCGACAGGGAATTATGGCTACACCTTC. As protein: CASSFSPSTGNYGYTF. Complete variable domain (other parts from reference TRBV7-9 and TRBJ1-2): DTGVSQNPRHKITKRGQNVTFRCDPISEHNRLYWYRQTLGQGPEFLTYFQNEAQLEKSRLLSDRFSAERPKGSFSTLEIQRTEQGDSAMYLCASSFSPSTGNYGYTFGSGTRLTVV.

This clone was counted a single time. The chain joins TRBV5-6 to TRBJ1-6; D is possibly TRBD1 (6 bases). Trimming removed 2 bases from V and 9 bases from J, with 12 bases in between. Germline V gives CDR1 SGHDT, CDR2 YYEEEE. This CDR3 region has 14 residues. The CDR3 sequence: CASSLQGMGSPLHF. In DNA, the CDR3 is TGTGCCAGCAGCTTACAGGGCATGGGTTCACCCCTCCACTTT.

This clone was seen only once. This chain joins TRBV6-1 and TRBJ1-5, with D possibly TRBD1 on 6 matching bases. This CDR3 is built from 16 residues. Germline-derived CDR1 and CDR2 are MNHNS and SASEGT. Trimming stripped 1 base from V and 3 bases from J, with 13 bases between. The CDR3 loop reads CASSEGAGVVNQPQHF. CDR3 bases: TGTGCCAGCAGTGAAGGGGCAGGGGTGGTCAATCAGCCCCAGCATTTT.

V usage is TRBV7-7 and J usage is TRBJ2-5, with 7 positions matching TRBD2. V dropped 1 base and J dropped 2; count of bases not matched to a gene: 10. Germline-derived CDR1 and CDR2 are SSHAT and FNYEAQ (reference sequence). The CDR3 contains 17 residues. Here the CDR3 reads CASSLGPAGFTQETQYF. In DNA form, the CDR3 reads TGTGCCAGCAGCTTAGGTCCAGCGGGGTTTACTCAAGAGACCCAGTACTTC.

The chain carries TRBV7-2 and TRBJ2-3, with D tentatively TRBD1 (5 bases). The CDR3 is 15 residues long. The V gene's germline CDR1 is SGHTA and CDR2 FQGNSA. Trimming removed 1 base at V and 4 bases at J, with 12 bases between. CDR3 DNA sequence: TGTGCCAGCAGCTTAGAGGGGTCGGTTTCAGATACGCAGTATTTT. This codes for CASSLEGSVSDTQYF.

The chain links TRBV29-1 to TRBJ2-2; 8 bases are a match to TRBD2. J gave up 2 bases and V 1 base, and 6 bases lay outside the gene matches. The CDR3 is made up of 16 amino acids. CDR1 and CDR2 from the germline V gene are SQVTM and ANQGSEA. In nucleotides, the CDR3 is TGCAGCGTTGAAGTCGGGCTAGCGGGTAACACCGGGGAGCTGTTTTTT. This translates into CSVEVGLAGNTGELFF.

This clone came up a few times. The V and J genes are TRBV4-3 and TRBJ2-6; tentatively, D is TRBD2 (5 bases). Trimming took 0 bases from V and 0 from J, leaving 15 bases between them. The germline gives CDR1 LGHNA, CDR2 YSLEER. The CDR3 runs 19 residues. The CDR3 DNA is TGCGCCAGCAGCCAAGATCTCGGGGATCGTCGCTCTGGGGCCAACGTCCTGACTTTC. It yields the protein CASSQDLGDRRSGANVLTF.

The rearrangement links TRBV27 to TRBJ2-3, with 12 bases fitting TRBD2. This CDR3 is built from 14 residues. Unmatched junction bases numbered 0, after V lost 4 bases and J lost 4 bases. Germline assignment: CDR1 MNHEY and CDR2 SMNVEV (reference sequence). CDR3 DNA sequence: TGTGCCAGCAGTTGGACTAGCGGGGCAGATACGCAGTATTTT. It translates to CASSWTSGADTQYF.

As regards this clone: This specimen includes other DNA sequences encoding the same CDR3. The V and J genes are TRBV9 and TRBJ2-7; D possibly corresponds to TRBD1 (5 bases). Germline V lookup: CDR1 SGDLS, CDR2 YYNGEE. V was shortened by 0 bases and J by 0 bases, with 7 bases between the two germline ends. The CDR3 runs to 14 residues. The CDR3 is CASSVGGSSYEQYF. The CDR3 DNA reads as TGTGCCAGCAGCGTAGGGGGCTCCTCCTACGAGCAGTACTTC.

The chain employs TRBV5-1 and TRBJ2-3, with 7 bases identical to TRBD2. CDR1 and CDR2 from the germline V gene are SGHRS and YFSETQ. This CDR3 comprises 16 residues. Trimming took 1 base from V and 3 from J; bases not matched to a gene: 8. CDR3 region: CASSLLGGAGTDTQYF. The CDR3 DNA reads TGCGCCAGCAGCTTGTTGGGAGGGGCTGGTACAGATACGCAGTATTTT.